The sequence of this T cell receptor (beta chain) was determined in a study of vaccination effects on CD4 cells after COVID-19 (dated by TCRdb to the early 2020s). About the study as a whole: Across the study, the median time from the second dose to post-vaccine sampling was 72 days (range 14 to 241). In both COVID-19 convalescent patients and infection-naive vaccine recipients, the study compared SARS-CoV-2 spike-specific CD4+ TCR repertoires from before mRNA vaccination with those from after it. Cultures from other donors in the study were sequenced with the Oncomine TCR Beta short-read assay on an Illumina iSeq 100. A total of 10 COVID-19 convalescent patients and a handful of SARS-CoV-2-naive healthy vaccine recipients were included in the full study. General findings and caveats noted by the study authors: Limitations of the study were the small number of convalescent patients and the absence of early post-infection timepoints. At late post-vaccination timepoints, both infection-induced and vaccine-induced clones showed marked clonal contraction, consistent with waning T cell responses. Among healthy vaccine recipients, nearly all vaccine-induced clones were SARS-CoV-2 mono-reactive, and just 1 of 255 was cross-reactive with common cold coronaviruses.

Preparation of the library involved the immunoSEQ multiplex PCR assay. DNA from the CD4+ T cells that had been cultured and isolated underwent TCR beta CDR3 sequencing. Under the source paper's analysis protocol: The analysis removed non-productive TCR sequences, trimmed reads to the CDR3 region, and retained only CDR3s that were 7 or more amino acids long. Antigen-specific clonotypes were identified using the MANAFEST web app by comparison of expansion in peptide wells against reference cultures. For clones to be considered positive, expansion at FDR<0.05 versus reference and all other wells, an odds ratio above 5, and a frequency above 0.1% in two replicate wells were required. Clonotypes significantly expanded in SARS-CoV-2 spike wells and in at least one common cold coronavirus spike condition were defined as cross-reactive. CDR3 similarity was assessed by Levenshtein distance using the stringdist R package, and unrooted trees were constructed with ape in R 3.6.1. This is the immuneACCESS table as TCRdb keeps it, with only in-frame sequences that have V and J called. A part of the clones is gone; compared with another copy, unresolved V genes explain less than half, and the rest is unexplained. V and J calls and clone size come straight from that table; D and trimming were deduced from the DNA. In all, the sample holds 60,000 to 90,000 clones, and 75% to 85% of those were seen once. The ten biggest clones cover approximately 1.2% of the sample.

To identify antigen-specific CD4+ T cell clonotypes by their expansion, the ViraFEST assay first stimulated PBMC with viral peptide pools and then applied TCR sequencing. After around eleven days of culture, CD4+ T cells were isolated with the EasySep CD4+ T cell isolation kit. Each participant got two doses of an mRNA SARS-CoV-2 vaccine, either BNT162b2 or mRNA-1273. Negative nucleocapsid antibody results before and after vaccination confirmed that the healthy vaccine recipients had no prior SARS-CoV-2 infection. A few million PBMC per well were cultured with about 10 ug/ml peptides in IMDM containing 5% human AB serum, approximately 10 IU/ml IL-2 and gentamicin. On days 3 and 7, half of the culture medium was replaced with fresh IL-2-containing medium. Unless noted otherwise, every peptide stimulation condition was grown in triplicate wells. Using Ficoll-Paque Plus gradient centrifugation, PBMC were separated from whole blood and then either used fresh or cryopreserved at -140C. The overlapping peptide pools covered the spike proteins of SARS-CoV-2 as well as those of the common cold coronaviruses HCoV-NL63, HCoV-OC43 and HCoV-229E. Genomic DNA was extracted from cultured CD4+ T cells with the QIAamp micro DNA kit.

Spanning cysteine to phenylalanine, the CDR3 consists of 16 amino acids. The retained sequence is limited to the CDR3, 48 bases, with the frame set at the first base. CDR1 and CDR2, looked up from the germline V gene (reference sequence), are LNHDA and SQIVND. The junction shows trimming of 3 bases on V and 3 bases on J, plus 14 bases between the germline ends. This clone was counted a single time. What antigen it recognizes has not been identified. Qualities for individual bases were not recorded, and no much larger clone is one base off. The chain links TRBV19 with TRBJ2-2; the D segment might be TRBD1 or TRBD2, since each matches 6 bases. The TCR originated in a human donor who received a COVID-19 vaccine. The specimen comprised CD4+ T cells from PBMCs cultured with HCoV-229E spike peptides, sampled after COVID-19 vaccination. The sample's cell subset or site, from its label and the paper: HCoV-229E spike overlapping peptide pool stimulation. At the DNA level, the sequence is TGTGCCAGTAGTATCTTCCCGGGGGCCCACACCGGGGAGCTGTTTTTT. Its protein product is CASSIFPGAHTGELFF.